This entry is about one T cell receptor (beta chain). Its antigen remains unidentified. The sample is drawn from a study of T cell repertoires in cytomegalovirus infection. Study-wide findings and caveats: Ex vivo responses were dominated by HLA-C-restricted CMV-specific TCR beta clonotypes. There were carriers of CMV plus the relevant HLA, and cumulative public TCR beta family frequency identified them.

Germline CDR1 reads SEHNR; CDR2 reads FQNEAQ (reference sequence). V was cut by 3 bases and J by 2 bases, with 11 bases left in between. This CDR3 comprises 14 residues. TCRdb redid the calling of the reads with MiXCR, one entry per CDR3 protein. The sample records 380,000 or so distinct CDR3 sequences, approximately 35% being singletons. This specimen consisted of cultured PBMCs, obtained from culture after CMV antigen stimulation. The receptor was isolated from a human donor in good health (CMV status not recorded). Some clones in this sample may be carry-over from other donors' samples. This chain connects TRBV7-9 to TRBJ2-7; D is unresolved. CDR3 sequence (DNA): TGTGCCAGCAGCTTGCCTGGCCGAGCCTACGAGCAGTACTTC. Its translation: CASSLPGRAYEQYF.